The 7 T cell receptor beta chains reported below all come from one sample, sequenced in a study of cytomegalovirus exposure and HLA in healthy donors. The PCR was carried out with 60 Vbeta primers and 13 Jbeta primers. Repertoires were generated with immunoSEQ multiplex PCR, while TCRdb's copy carries only in-frame clones and drops some. This sample has approximately 210,000 clones, with 79% found just once. Sequencing was done on a sample of PBMCs. The receptors originated from a woman between 45 and 65 years old in good health and CMV-seronegative.

This clone was picked up a small number of times. The chain recombines TRBV4-3 with TRBJ2-2; D gene unclear. Trimming pared 0 bases from V and 7 bases from J, leaving 9 bases between. The CDR3 is made up of 14 amino acids. Germline CDR1 is LGHNA and CDR2 is YSLEER. The CDR3: CASSQDNLSGELFF. DNA of the CDR3: TGCGCCAGCAGCCAAGATAACCTCAGCGGGGAGCTGTTTTTT.

The CDR3 DNA follows: TGTGCCAGCAGTTTAGGGCAGGGGTCGACAAGGGCTTTCTTT. It encodes CASSLGQGSTRAFF. The chain combines TRBV28 with TRBJ1-1; a possible D gene is TRBD1 (6 bases). V lost 2 bases to trimming and J lost 11 bases, with 18 bases between them. CDR3 size: 14 residues. Germline V CDR1 and CDR2: MDHEN, SYDVKM. Full variable domain (missing parts from reference TRBV28 and TRBJ1-1): DVKVTQSSRYLVKRTGEKVFLECVQDMDHENMFWYRQDPGLGLRLIYFSYDVKMKEKGDIPEGYSVSREKKERFSLILESASTNQTSMYLCASSLGQGSTRAFFGQGTRLTVV.

V usage is TRBV7-9 and J usage is TRBJ1-2; D is perhaps TRBD1 (5 bases). Germline V gene sequence: CDR1 SEHNR, CDR2 FQNEAQ (reference sequence). The CDR3 is 16 amino acids. Trimming stripped 1 base from V and 8 bases from J, with 20 bases between. CDR3 nucleotides: TGTGCCAGCAGCTTAGGAACCGGGACTCAACTAAAGGGCTACACCTTC. Protein sequence: CASSLGTGTQLKGYTF.

In this sample, this clone turned up a few times. This chain uses TRBV5-1 with TRBJ1-1; 8 nucleotides match TRBD1. Germline assignment: CDR1 SGHRS and CDR2 YFSETQ. The length of the CDR3 is 16 residues. Unmatched junction bases numbered 8, after V lost 4 bases and J lost 0 bases. The CDR3 sequence is CASSLRPTGVNTEAFF. The CDR3 nucleotides read TGCGCCAGCAGCCTTAGACCGACAGGGGTGAACACTGAAGCTTTCTTT.

The rearrangement joins TRBV25-1 to TRBJ2-7; D is unclear. V was cut by 7 bases and J by 1 base, with 11 bases left in between. Germline assignment: CDR1 MGHDK and CDR2 SYGVNS. This CDR3 is built from 13 residues. This CDR3 reads CASTSDISYEQYF. DNA for the CDR3: TGTGCCAGCACCTCTGACATTTCCTACGAGCAGTACTTC.

The chain combines TRBV4-1 with TRBJ2-5; tentative D call: TRBD1 (6 bases). Germline assignment: CDR1 MGHRA and CDR2 YSYEKL. Trimming left V 4 bases short and J 4 bases short, with 22 bases between. The CDR3 sequence is 17 residues long. Written as DNA, the CDR3 is TGCGCCAGCAGCCCCCCAGGACTTACAGGGTTCCGAGAGACCCAGTACTTC. Translated: CASSPPGLTGFRETQYF.

The chain recombines TRBV9 with TRBJ2-7; maybe TRBD1 (6 bases). The CDR3 covers 12 residues. The V end lost 3 bases, the J end lost 4 bases, and 8 bases lay between the germline ends. From germline, CDR1 is SGDLS and CDR2 YYNGEE. The CDR3 spells CASSDTGYEQYF. The CDR3 nucleotides read TGTGCCAGCAGCGATACAGGGTACGAGCAGTACTTC.